The source of this TCR beta chain is a study of shared clonotypes between healthy human individuals. Study findings and constraints: Read depth was anticipated to influence clonotype sharing among donors. The study drew on few donors, limiting represented genetic and exposure-history diversity.

Remarks on this clone: What it binds is unknown.

The V segment lost 1 base and the J segment 2 bases; nucleotides outside the gene matches: 9. Looked up from germline, CDR1 is SGHAT and CDR2 is FQNNGV. The CDR3 spans 18 residues. Sorted subsets were amplified in replicate PCRs using 200 ng DNA, approximately 30,000 T cell genomes. Assay: immunoSEQ multiplex PCR; the TCRdb copy retains only in-frame clones and omits some. The data show approximately 2,200,000 clones, approximately 94% seen once. The naive CD8 fraction comprised CD45RO-negative cells positively selected for CCR7 and excluded terminally differentiated effector memory CD45RA+ cells. Each sample came from a Caucasian adult donor living in Nashville, Tennessee.

This receptor was identified in a young man in good health. Some clones in this sample may be carry-over from other donors' samples. The V gene is TRBV11-2, the J gene TRBJ2-3, with 10 bases that match TRBD2. The sequenced sample was naive CD8+ T cells from PBMCs. The CDR3 loop is CASSLAPSGSGATDTQYF. In nucleotides, the CDR3 is TGTGCCAGCAGCTTAGCCCCTAGCGGGAGTGGGGCCACAGATACGCAGTATTTT.